Below, one TCR beta chain is given with its context. The data were taken from a study of shared clonotypes between healthy human individuals. Study-wide background: Researchers assigned three CD4 naive, three CD4 memory, two CD8 naive and one CD8 memory plate to each donor.

The germline V gene has CDR1 GTSNPN and CDR2 SVGIG (reference sequence). The CDR3 covers 15 residues. Trimming removed 2 bases at V and 0 bases at J, with 11 bases between. Sequencing used immunoSEQ multiplex PCR; TCRdb keeps in-frame clones, though not all of them. The table shows about 960,000 clones, with 76% occurring only once. This TCR was sampled from a man younger than 35 in good health. The J gene is TRBJ1-5, the V gene TRBV30; maybe TRBD1 (5 bases). Specimen: memory CD4+ T cells sorted from blood. Regarding subset: CD45RA-negative fraction. The CDR3 loop is CAWSPRGLSNQPQHF. DNA of the CDR3: TGTGCCTGGAGTCCACGGGGACTTAGCAATCAGCCCCAGCATTTT.